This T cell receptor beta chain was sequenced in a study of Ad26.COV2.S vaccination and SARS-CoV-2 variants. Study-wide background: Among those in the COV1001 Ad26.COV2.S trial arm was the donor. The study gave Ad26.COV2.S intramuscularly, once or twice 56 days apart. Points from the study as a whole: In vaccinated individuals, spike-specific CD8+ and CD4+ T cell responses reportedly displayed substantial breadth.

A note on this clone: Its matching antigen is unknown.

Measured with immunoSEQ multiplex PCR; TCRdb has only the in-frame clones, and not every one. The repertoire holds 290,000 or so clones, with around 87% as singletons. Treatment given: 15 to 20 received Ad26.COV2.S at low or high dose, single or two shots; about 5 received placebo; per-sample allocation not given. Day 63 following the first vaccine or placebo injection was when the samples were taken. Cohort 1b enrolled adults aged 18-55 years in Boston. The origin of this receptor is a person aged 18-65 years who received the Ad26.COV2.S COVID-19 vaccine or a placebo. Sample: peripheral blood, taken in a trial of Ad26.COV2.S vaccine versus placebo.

The CDR3 DNA is TGTGCCAGCAGTCCCACAGGCGCTGGCAATCAGCCCCAGCATTTT. It yields the protein CASSPTGAGNQPQHF. V is TRBV6-5 and J is TRBJ1-5; weak D call: TRBD1 (5 bases). This CDR3 comprises 15 residues. Germline V lookup: CDR1 MNHEY, CDR2 SVGAGI. Trimming left V 5 bases short and J 2 bases short, with 13 bases between.